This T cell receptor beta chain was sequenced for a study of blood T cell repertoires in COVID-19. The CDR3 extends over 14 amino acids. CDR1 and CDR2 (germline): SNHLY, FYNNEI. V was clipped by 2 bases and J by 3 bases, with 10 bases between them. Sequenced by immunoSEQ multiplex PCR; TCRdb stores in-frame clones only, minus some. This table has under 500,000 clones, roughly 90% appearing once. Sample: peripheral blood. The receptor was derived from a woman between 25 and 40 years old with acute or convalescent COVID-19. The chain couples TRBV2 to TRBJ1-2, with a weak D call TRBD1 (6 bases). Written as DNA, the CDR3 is TGTGCCAGCAGTGAAAACAGGGCGGACTATGGCTACACCTTC. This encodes CASSENRADYGYTF.